This T cell receptor (beta chain) appears in the sequencing data of a study of CD8 T cells in ankylosing spondylitis. Study results and limitations: For ankylosing spondylitis blood, a TCR beta motif of under 10 highly homologous variants appeared characteristic.

TCRdb passed the 5' RACE reads through MiXCR, listing each CDR3 protein once. The top ten clones hold 3% to 4.5% of a sample with 500,000 or so distinct CDR3 sequences, less than 6% of them seen once. Note on this clonotype: No antigen is known for it.

This CDR3 is built from 13 residues. Germline V gives CDR1 SGHTA, CDR2 FQGNSA. Trimming took off 7 bases at V and 6 bases at J, with 15 bases between the two ends. Material for sequencing was blood, either unsorted or a sorted T cell fraction (not recorded which). The TCR was taken from a male donor with ankylosing spondylitis. V is TRBV7-2 and J is TRBJ1-1, with D uncertain. As DNA, the CDR3 is TGTGCCAGCACCCTTCTGACGGCTCCTGAAGCTTTCTTT. Translation gives CASTLLTAPEAFF.